The TCR beta chain described here comes from a study of cytotoxic CD8 clonotypes in ibrutinib-treated CLL. The V segment lost 1 base and the J segment 6 bases; nucleotides outside the gene matches: 12. Germline-derived CDR1 and CDR2 are MDHEN and SYDVKM. The CDR3 loop spans 17 amino acids. Sequenced by immunoSEQ multiplex PCR; TCRdb stores in-frame clones only, minus some. In the table there are about 200,000 clones, about four fifths of which are singletons. V and J are TRBV28 and TRBJ2-7; TRBD2 agrees at 10 bases. This sequence originates from a human donor with chronic lymphocytic leukemia. Here the sequenced sample was PBMCs, taken after 12 months of ibrutinib treatment. The CDR3 is CASSLFEGSGRKIEQYF. The CDR3 nucleotides read TGTGCCAGCAGTTTATTCGAGGGTAGCGGGAGGAAAATCGAGCAGTACTTC.